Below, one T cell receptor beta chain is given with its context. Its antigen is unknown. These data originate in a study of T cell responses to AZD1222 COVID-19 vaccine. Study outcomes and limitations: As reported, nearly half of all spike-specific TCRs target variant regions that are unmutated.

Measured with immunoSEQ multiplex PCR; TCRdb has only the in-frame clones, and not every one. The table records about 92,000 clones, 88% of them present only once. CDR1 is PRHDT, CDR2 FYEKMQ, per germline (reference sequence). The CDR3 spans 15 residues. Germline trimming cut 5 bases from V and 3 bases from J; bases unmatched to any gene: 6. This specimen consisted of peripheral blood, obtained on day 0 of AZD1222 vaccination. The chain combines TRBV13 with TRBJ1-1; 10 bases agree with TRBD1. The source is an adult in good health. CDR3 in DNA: TGTGCCAGCAGCCGCTGGGACAGGGGAGACACTGAAGCTTTCTTT. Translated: CASSRWDRGDTEAFF.